The 21 T cell receptor beta chains below were found in one sample sequenced in a study of blood T cells in healthy people across ages (dated by TCRdb to 2013 to 2016). The library was made by 5' RACE. TCRdb lists the instrument as Illumina HiSeq 2500. A second PCR of about 6 to 12 cycles was performed with a sample-barcoded 5' primer and a J-beta primer mix. TCRdb reran the public reads through fastp at Q25 and MiXCR, keeping productive beta chains. Rows are combined by CDR3 protein, so each entry shows the most common genes and DNA. In all, the sample holds over a million distinct CDR3 sequences, and 42% of those were seen once. The ten most abundant clones make up about 3.8% of the sample. Sequencing input: blood. Source of these receptors: a woman between 18 and 29 years old in good health.

This clonotype was seen a few times. This rearrangement joins TRBV27 to TRBJ2-5, with a tentative D call TRBD2 (6 bases). V lost 2 bases and J 1 base, leaving 8 bases between the germline ends. CDR1 is MNHEY, CDR2 SMNVEV, per germline (reference sequence). The CDR3 is 14 residues long. In nucleotides, the CDR3 is TGTGCCAGCAGTTTAAGGGACTGCCAAGAGACCCAGTACTTC. It encodes CASSLRDCQETQYF.

The sample holds many counts of this clonotype. J is TRBJ2-3 and V is TRBV12-3 or TRBV12-4; TRBD1 might be the D (5 bases). There are 15 residues in the CDR3. V was shortened by 2 bases and J by 3 bases, with 12 bases between the two germline ends. CDR3 DNA: TGTGCCAGCAGTTTAATCAGGGTTCGAACAGATACGCAGTATTTT. Amino acids: CASSLIRVRTDTQYF.

The chain combines TRBV9 with TRBJ2-5; 15 nucleotides line up with TRBD2. Germline CDR1 SGDLS, CDR2 YYNGEE. V dropped 4 bases and J dropped 2; count of bases not matched to a gene: 6. The CDR3 length is 17 residues. The CDR3 here is CASSKGTSGGLQETQYF. Here the CDR3 DNA reads TGTGCCAGCAGCAAAGGGACTAGCGGGGGGTTACAAGAGACCCAGTACTTC.

This clonotype has only a few counts. The chain recombines TRBV5-1 with TRBJ1-1, with a possible D match to TRBD1 (6 bases). Trimming cost V 4 bases and J 5 bases, with 15 bases left between them. CDR3 length: 14 amino acids. Looked up from germline, CDR1 is SGHRS and CDR2 is YFSETQ. The CDR3 DNA reads as TGCGCCAGCAGCACTACAGGGCGAGGGACTGAAGCTTTCTTT. It is translated as CASSTTGRGTEAFF. Full variable domain (rest looked up from reference TRBV5-1 and TRBJ1-1): KAGVTQTPRYLIKTRGQQVTLSCSPISGHRSVSWYQQTPGQGLQFLFEYFSETQRNKGNFPGRFSGRQFSNSRSEMNVSTLELGDSALYLCASSTTGRGTEAFFGQGTRLTVV.

The rearrangement links TRBV4-1 to TRBJ1-5; D is unclear. This CDR3 comprises 15 residues. Trimming pared 5 bases from V and 2 bases from J, leaving 13 bases between. Germline V lookup: CDR1 MGHRA, CDR2 YSYEKL. The DNA of the CDR3 is TGCGCCAGCAGCGAACGGGGTATTGGCAATCAGCCCCAGCATTTT. It yields the protein CASSERGIGNQPQHF.

In its sample, this clonotype was seen a few times. V and J are TRBV7-2 and TRBJ2-1; 8 bases align to TRBD2. Looked up from germline, CDR1 is SGHTA and CDR2 is FQGNSA. The CDR3 consists of 18 residues. Germline trimming cut 2 bases from V and 9 bases from J; bases unmatched to any gene: 18. CDR3 DNA: TGTGCCAGCAGCTTACGGACTACTACTAGCGGCCCAACGAGTGAGCAGTTCTTC. This codes for CASSLRTTTSGPTSEQFF.

About this clonotype: The junction shows a germline mismatch at one end, possibly a read error. The chain has TRBV6-5 and TRBJ2-7; possible D gene TRBD1, 5 bases. The CDR3 runs to 16 residues. Germline V gives CDR1 MNHEY, CDR2 SVGAGI. CDR3 in amino acids: CASRYSQGNLAYEQYF. The CDR3 nucleotides read TGTGCCAGCAGATACTCTCAGGGAAACCTCGCCTACGAGCAGTACTTC.

This clonotype has at least ten counts. The chain carries TRBV28 and TRBJ2-7; D possibly corresponds to TRBD1 (5 bases). V was cut by 6 bases and J by 1 base, with 25 bases left in between. Germline lookup yields CDR1 MDHEN and CDR2 SYDVKM. This CDR3 comprises 18 residues. CDR3 coding DNA: TGTGCCAGCAGCCCCCCGACGCAGGGCTACCCCAGTTCCTACGAGCAGTACTTC. Encoded protein: CASSPPTQGYPSSYEQYF.

The chain recombines TRBV3-1 with TRBJ2-5; no reliable D call. The germline V and J ends were trimmed by 3 bases and 5 bases, with 13 bases remaining between them. Looked up from germline, CDR1 is LGHDT and CDR2 is YNNKEL (reference sequence). This CDR3 region has 14 residues. The CDR3 region has the DNA TGTGCCAGCAGCCAGCCCCGATACTACGAGACCCAGTACTTC. Encoded protein: CASSQPRYYETQYF.

This chain connects TRBV20-1 to TRBJ2-7; TRBD1 might be the D (6 bases). The J call could be wrong; TRBJ2-5 is a better fit for the DNA end. Germline lookup yields CDR1 DFQATT and CDR2 SNEGSKA (reference sequence). The CDR3 runs 14 residues. The CDR3 protein is CSALSGLGGETQYF. CDR3 nucleotides: TGCAGTGCTTTATCCGGGCTAGGGGGAGAGACCCAGTACTTC.

This clonotype was counted only a few times. The J gene is TRBJ2-7, the V gene TRBV14; D gene ambiguous. Trimming left V 1 base short and J 9 bases short, with 7 bases between. Germline V gene sequence: CDR1 SGHDN, CDR2 FVKESK. This CDR3 has 11 amino acids. The CDR3 loop reads CASSQVGLQYF. DNA for the CDR3: TGTGCCAGCAGCCAAGTGGGCTTGCAGTACTTC. Based on the CDR3 plus reference TRBV14 and TRBJ2-7, the full variable domain is EAGVTQFPSHSVIEKGQTVTLRCDPISGHDNLYWYRRVMGKEIKFLLHFVKESKQDESGMPNNRFLAERTGGTYSTLKVQPAELEDSGVYFCASSQVGLQYFGPGTRLTVT.

The rearrangement joins TRBV2 to TRBJ1-2; D gene ambiguous. V lost 3 bases and J lost 2, with 10 bases in between. Germline lookup yields CDR1 SNHLY and CDR2 FYNNEI. There are 14 residues in the CDR3. CDR3 sequence reads: CASSERKVNYGYTF. DNA for the CDR3: TGTGCCAGCAGTGAGAGGAAGGTGAACTATGGCTACACCTTC.

This clonotype was recorded a few times. The chain combines TRBV27 with TRBJ1-1; no definite D call. The CDR3 contains 14 residues. CDR1 is MNHEY and CDR2 is SMNVEV in the germline V gene (reference sequence). V dropped 4 bases and J dropped 1 base, with 10 bases sitting between them. CDR3 in DNA: TGTGCCAGCAGTTCTGACGCGGGGAACACTGAAGCTTTCTTT. It codes for CASSSDAGNTEAFF.

This clonotype has a single count. The chain couples TRBV4-1 to TRBJ2-1; D is perhaps TRBD2 (6 bases). Germline assignment: CDR1 MGHRA and CDR2 YSYEKL. This CDR3 is built from 16 residues. V shed 5 bases and J shed 3 bases, with 17 bases lying between them. The CDR3 region is CASSTGLTGSYNEQFF. The CDR3 bases are TGCGCCAGCAGCACCGGACTAACGGGAAGCTACAATGAGCAGTTCTTC.

The table lists this clonotype with a few counts. The V gene is TRBV27, the J gene TRBJ2-1; TRBD1 is a possible D gene (5 bases). Germline V gene data show CDR1 as MNHEY and CDR2 as SMNVEV (reference sequence). Trimming cost V 3 bases and J 2 bases, with 17 bases left between them. The CDR3 consists of 17 residues. The CDR3 region is CASSFLGSDRAYNEQFF. For the CDR3, the DNA is TGTGCCAGCAGTTTTTTAGGGTCCGACAGAGCCTACAATGAGCAGTTCTTC.

This chain joins TRBV27 and TRBJ1-4; TRBD1 matches at 10 bases. The CDR3 length is 14 residues. V lost 7 bases, J lost 5 bases, and 4 bases stayed unmatched. Germline V lookup: CDR1 MNHEY, CDR2 SMNVEV (reference sequence). The CDR3 region is CASTRQGANEKLFF. The CDR3 nucleotides are TGTGCCAGCACCCGACAGGGGGCCAATGAAAAACTGTTTTTT.

This chain links TRBV11-2 with TRBJ2-1; either TRBD1 or TRBD2 may supply D (6 bases each). The CDR3 spans 16 residues. CDR1 is SGHAT, CDR2 FQNNGV, per germline. Between the trimmed V and J ends, which lost 2 bases and 4 bases, there was a span of 15 bases. CDR3 DNA sequence: TGTGCCAGCAGCTTACAACCGGGGGCCTTATACAATGAGCAGTTCTTC. Protein sequence: CASSLQPGALYNEQFF. Filled out from reference TRBV11-2 and TRBJ2-1, the complete variable domain reads EAGVAQSPRYKIIEKRQSVAFWCNPISGHATLYWYQQILGQGPKLLIQFQNNGVVDDSQLPKDRFSAERLKGVDSTLKIQPAKLEDSAVYLCASSLQPGALYNEQFFGPGTRLTVL.

This clonotype was detected a few times. The rearrangement uses TRBV7-9 and TRBJ1-1; D ambiguous. Trimming shortened V by 1 base and J by 8 bases, and 8 bases separated the two germline ends. The germline V gene encodes CDR1 SEHNR and CDR2 FQNEAQ (reference sequence). The CDR3 is 12 amino acids. In nucleotides, the CDR3 is TGTGCCAGCAGCTTAGGTTCGAGGGAAGCTTTCTTT. It yields the protein CASSLGSREAFF.

CDR3 in amino acids: CSVESGGWGYTF. The DNA for the CDR3 is TGCAGCGTTGAGTCAGGGGGCTGGGGCTACACCTTC. The gene calls are TRBV29-1 and TRBJ1-2, with TRBD1 identical over 8 bases. V lost 3 bases and J lost 8; bases outside the gene matches: 5. The germline V gene has CDR1 SQVTM and CDR2 ANQGSEA. The CDR3 has 12 amino acids.

The chain joins TRBV6-5 to TRBJ2-1, with D tentatively TRBD2 (6 bases). V was shortened by 6 bases and J by 2 bases, with 17 bases between the two germline ends. This CDR3 has 16 amino acids. Germline CDR1 reads MNHEY; CDR2 reads SVGAGI. In nucleotides, the CDR3 is TGTGCCAGCAGGGGGGGTGTTCGGAGTCCCTACAATGAGCAGTTCTTC. Protein: CASRGGVRSPYNEQFF.

This clonotype was picked up one time. V gene TRBV12-3 or TRBV12-4 combines with J gene TRBJ2-5; D perhaps matches TRBD2 (5 bases). This CDR3 contains 14 residues. The V gene lost 8 bases and the J gene lost 13 bases, with 26 bases spanning the gap. CDR3 protein: CASVGDVRYNERYF. Written as DNA, the CDR3 is TGTGCCAGCGTGGGAGATGTCCGGTACAATGAGCGGTACTTC.